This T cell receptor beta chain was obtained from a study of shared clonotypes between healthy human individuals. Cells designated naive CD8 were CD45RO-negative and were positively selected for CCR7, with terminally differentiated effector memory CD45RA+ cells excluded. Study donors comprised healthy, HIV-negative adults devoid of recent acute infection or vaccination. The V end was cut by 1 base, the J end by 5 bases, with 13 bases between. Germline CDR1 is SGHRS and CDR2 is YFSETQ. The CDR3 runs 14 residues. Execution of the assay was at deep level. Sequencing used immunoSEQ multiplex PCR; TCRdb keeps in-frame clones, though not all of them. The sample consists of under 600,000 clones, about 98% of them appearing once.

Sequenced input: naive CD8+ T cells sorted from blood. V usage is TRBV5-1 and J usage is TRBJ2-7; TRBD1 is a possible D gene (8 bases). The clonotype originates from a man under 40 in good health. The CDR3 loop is CASSLTGGEDEQYF. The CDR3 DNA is TGCGCCAGCAGCTTGACAGGGGGGGAGGACGAGCAGTACTTC.